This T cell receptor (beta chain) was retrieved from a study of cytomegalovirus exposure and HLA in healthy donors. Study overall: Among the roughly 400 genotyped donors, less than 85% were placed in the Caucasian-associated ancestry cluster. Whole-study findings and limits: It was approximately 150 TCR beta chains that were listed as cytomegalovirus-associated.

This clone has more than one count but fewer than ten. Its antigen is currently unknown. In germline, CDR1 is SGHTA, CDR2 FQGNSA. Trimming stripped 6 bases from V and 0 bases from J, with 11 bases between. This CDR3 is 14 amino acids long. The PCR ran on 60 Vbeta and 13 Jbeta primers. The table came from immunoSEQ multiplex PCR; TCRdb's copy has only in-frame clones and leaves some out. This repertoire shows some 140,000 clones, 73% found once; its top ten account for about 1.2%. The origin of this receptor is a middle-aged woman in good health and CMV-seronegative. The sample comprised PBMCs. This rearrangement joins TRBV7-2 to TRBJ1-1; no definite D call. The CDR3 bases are TGTGCCAGCAGTCCTACTCTTATGAACACTGAAGCTTTCTTT. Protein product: CASSPTLMNTEAFF.